This is a list of T cell receptor beta chains from one sample in a study of siplizumab effects on memory and regulatory T cells. Clones were sequenced by immunoSEQ multiplex PCR, and TCRdb holds only the in-frame ones, with some missing. The sample shows 95,000 to 110,000 clones, over 90% of them seen only once. Sequenced material: Tregs sorted from blood. Every receptor here comes from a human donor in good health. Both conserved end residues are part of each CDR3. A D gene is named only where the DNA matches it firmly. Size is stated for part of the rows, as once, few or many counts, or as a class when the clone is expanded.

v_call	clone_size	cdr3_length	j_call	d_call	cdr3_aa	cdr3_nt
TRBV30	NA	15	TRBJ1-5	NA	CAWSVRWGGDQPQHF	TGTGCCTGGAGTGTACGATGGGGGGGTGATCAGCCCCAGCATTTT
TRBV30	NA	18	TRBJ1-3	TRBD1	CARTAKGTGQSSGNTIYF	TGTGCCCGCACGGCTAAGGGGACAGGGCAGAGCTCTGGAAACACCATATATTTT
TRBV6-6	NA	11	TRBJ2-3	NA	CASKEIDTQYF	TGTGCCAGCAAGGAGATCGATACGCAGTATTTT
TRBV14	NA	14	TRBJ1-2	NA	CASSRRDGAYGYTF	TGTGCCAGCAGCCGAAGGGATGGGGCATATGGCTACACCTTC
TRBV7-2	NA	16	TRBJ2-7	NA	CASSYIAQGAFYEQYF	TGTGCCAGCAGCTATATAGCCCAGGGAGCTTTCTACGAGCAGTACTTC
TRBV29-1	NA	12	TRBJ1-1	NA	CSVRQVNTEAFF	TGCAGCGTTAGGCAAGTTAACACTGAAGCTTTCTTT
TRBV6-1	NA	16	TRBJ2-3	NA	CASSDRGAVEADTQYF	TGTGCCAGCAGTGATCGGGGGGCAGTGGAGGCAGATACGCAGTATTTT
TRBV30	NA	13	TRBJ1-1	NA	CAWSVKGLTEAFF	TGTGCCTGGAGTGTTAAAGGGTTGACTGAAGCTTTCTTT
TRBV19	many	19	TRBJ1-5	NA	CASSILPRGVGLSNQPQHF	TGTGCCAGTAGTATCCTTCCTCGCGGGGTAGGCCTTAGCAATCAGCCCCAGCATTTT
TRBV5-1	NA	14	TRBJ1-2	NA	CASSLDRGAGGYTF	TGCGCCAGCAGCTTGGATAGGGGGGCTGGTGGCTACACCTTC
TRBV10-3	NA	14	TRBJ2-5	TRBD1	CAIRPGQQQETQYF	TGTGCCATCAGACCGGGACAGCAACAAGAGACCCAGTACTTC
TRBV2	NA	12	TRBJ2-3	NA	CASSAVRGAQYF	TGTGCCAGCAGCGCCGTCAGGGGAGCGCAGTATTTT
TRBV11-2	NA	12	TRBJ1-1	NA	CASSSRGAEAFF	TGTGCCAGCAGCTCTCGAGGGGCCGAAGCTTTCTTT
TRBV5-1	NA	14	TRBJ1-1	NA	CASSPEGGGTEAFF	TGCGCCAGCAGCCCCGAGGGGGGCGGCACTGAAGCTTTCTTT
TRBV14	once	15	TRBJ1-6	NA	CASSPKGRGNSPLHF	TGTGCCAGCAGCCCGAAGGGGAGGGGCAATTCACCCCTCCACTTT
TRBV30	NA	15	TRBJ1-6	NA	CAWSAGQSLNSPLHF	TGTGCCTGGAGTGCCGGACAGAGTTTAAATTCACCCCTCCACTTT
TRBV19	NA	12	TRBJ2-2	NA	CASSDLAGELFF	TGTGCCAGTAGTGATCTTGCCGGGGAGCTGTTTTTT
TRBV7-9	NA	13	TRBJ1-3	NA	CASSLGGGNTIYF	TGTGCCAGCAGCCTGGGGGGTGGAAACACCATATATTTT
TRBV19	NA	19	TRBJ2-1	TRBD2	CASSERTSGGLRAYNEQFF	TGTGCCAGTAGTGAAAGGACTAGCGGGGGCCTCAGGGCCTACAATGAGCAGTTCTTC
TRBV7-9	NA	11	TRBJ2-3	NA	CASSAADTQYF	TGTGCCAGCAGCGCCGCAGATACGCAGTATTTT
TRBV7-3	NA	16	TRBJ2-2	NA	CASSSPRGVGTGELFF	TGTGCCAGCAGCTCCCCGCGCGGGGTGGGGACCGGGGAGCTGTTTTTT
TRBV19	NA	17	TRBJ2-1	TRBD2	CASSGTSGSLGYNEQFF	TGTGCCAGTAGTGGGACTAGCGGGAGTCTTGGATACAATGAGCAGTTCTTC
TRBV6-6	NA	12	TRBJ2-3	NA	CASSWGEDTQYF	TGTGCCAGCTCTTGGGGGGAAGATACGCAGTATTTT
TRBV5-1	NA	16	TRBJ2-1	TRBD1	CASSRDPGQGWYEQFF	TGCGCCAGCAGCAGAGACCCGGGACAGGGGTGGTATGAGCAGTTCTTC
TRBV7-9	NA	11	TRBJ2-7	NA	CASSPGFGQYF	TGTGCCAGCAGCCCGGGGTTTGGGCAGTACTTC
TRBV5-6	NA	17	TRBJ2-1	TRBD2	CASSLGLAGGPINEQFF	TGTGCCAGCAGCTTGGGACTAGCGGGAGGGCCGATCAATGAGCAGTTCTTC
TRBV7-8	NA	14	TRBJ2-7	TRBD1	CASSTGQGSYEQYF	TGTGCCAGCAGCACAGGACAGGGCTCCTACGAGCAGTACTTC
TRBV2	NA	13	TRBJ2-7	TRBD1	CASSTDRAYEQYF	TGTGCCAGCAGTACGGACAGGGCCTACGAGCAGTACTTC
TRBV6-5	NA	14	TRBJ1-6	TRBD1	CASTKTGVSSPLHF	TGTGCCAGCACCAAGACAGGGGTTTCCTCACCCCTCCACTTT
TRBV9	NA	13	TRBJ2-3	NA	CASSLEDGNTQYF	TGTGCCAGCAGCTTAGAGGACGGGAATACGCAGTATTTT
TRBV30	NA	18	TRBJ2-2	TRBD2	CAWSVRLRGASNTGELFF	TGTGCCTGGAGTGTACGATTGCGGGGGGCCTCGAACACCGGGGAGCTGTTTTTT
TRBV5-8	NA	13	TRBJ1-2	NA	CASSSGRSYGYTF	TGTGCCAGCAGCTCGGGACGGAGTTATGGCTACACCTTC
TRBV12-5	NA	12	TRBJ2-2	TRBD1	CASGRGLGELFF	TGTGCTAGTGGCAGGGGGTTAGGGGAGCTGTTTTTT
TRBV7-9	NA	16	TRBJ2-5	NA	CASSLGLRANQETQYF	TGTGCCAGCAGCTTAGGTTTGCGGGCTAACCAAGAGACCCAGTACTTC
TRBV7-9	NA	15	TRBJ1-4	NA	CASSLSAGINEKLFF	TGTGCCAGCAGCTTATCGGCAGGGATAAATGAAAAACTGTTTTTT
TRBV11-1	NA	13	TRBJ2-2	NA	CASSLDVTGELFF	TGTGCCAGCAGCTTAGATGTCACCGGGGAGCTGTTTTTT
TRBV30	NA	17	TRBJ2-1	TRBD2	CAWRALRKSGGANEQFF	TGTGCCTGGAGAGCCCTCCGCAAAAGCGGGGGGGCCAATGAGCAGTTCTTC
TRBV7-8	NA	18	TRBJ2-1	TRBD2	CASSLVAGGLATYNEQFF	TGTGCCAGCAGCTTAGTAGCGGGGGGACTAGCGACTTACAATGAGCAGTTCTTC
TRBV29-1	NA	13	TRBJ2-7	TRBD1	CSVGTGVMGEQYF	TGCAGCGTCGGGACAGGGGTAATGGGCGAGCAGTACTTC
TRBV29-1	NA	11	TRBJ1-1	NA	CSPTDNTEAFF	TGCAGCCCCACAGACAACACTGAAGCTTTCTTT
TRBV5-4	NA	14	TRBJ1-2	NA	CASSLGTALRGYTF	TGTGCCAGCAGCTTGGGGACAGCCCTTCGGGGCTACACCTTC
TRBV5-4	NA	14	TRBJ1-5	NA	CASSLGKGSQPQHF	TGTGCCAGCAGCCTGGGGAAGGGCTCTCAGCCCCAGCATTTT
TRBV7-9	once	15	TRBJ2-3	NA	CASTPGALNLDTQYF	TGTGCCAGCACTCCTGGGGCCCTTAACCTAGATACGCAGTATTTT
TRBV15	few	15	TRBJ1-1	NA	CATSRDLMGNTEAFF	TGTGCCACCAGCAGAGATCTCATGGGGAACACTGAAGCTTTCTTT
TRBV11-2	once	12	TRBJ2-1	NA	CASSLDVDEQFF	TGTGCCAGCAGCTTAGATGTAGATGAGCAGTTCTTC
TRBV4-2	NA	17	TRBJ2-6	NA	CASSQGSRAAGANVLTF	TGTGCCAGCAGCCAAGGAAGCAGGGCGGCCGGGGCCAACGTCCTGACTTTC
TRBV6-5	NA	15	TRBJ1-1	NA	CASSYSSGMNTEAFF	TGTGCCAGCAGTTACTCCTCAGGGATGAACACTGAAGCTTTCTTT
TRBV5-1	NA	16	TRBJ2-7	TRBD2	CASSVSGTSEGYEQYF	TGCGCCAGCAGCGTCTCCGGGACTAGCGAGGGCTACGAGCAGTACTTC
TRBV6-6	NA	13	TRBJ1-2	NA	CASSYSGGDGYTF	TGTGCCAGCAGTTACTCAGGGGGGGATGGCTACACCTTC
TRBV10-3	NA	13	TRBJ1-4	NA	CAIGGGSGEKLFF	TGTGCCATCGGTGGGGGATCTGGGGAAAAACTGTTTTTT
TRBV9	NA	15	TRBJ2-2	NA	CASSPGGGPEGELFF	TGTGCCAGCAGCCCAGGGGGAGGGCCGGAAGGGGAGCTGTTTTTT
TRBV19	few	14	TRBJ2-1	NA	CASSIGPSHNEQFF	TGTGCCAGTAGTATAGGTCCCAGCCACAATGAGCAGTTCTTC